Each of the 27 T cell receptor beta chains below was sequenced from the same sample in a study of T-cell memory formation after mild COVID-19. TCRdb passed the 5' RACE reads through MiXCR, listing each CDR3 protein once. The sample has fewer than 650,000 distinct CDR3 sequences; about 20% are singletons. The sequenced sample consisted of PBMCs or a T cell subset sorted from them (not recorded which). These receptors all come from an adult woman who had mild COVID-19 (a few samples of this study predate the infection). Cell type and time point are not known.

This clonotype was seen only a few times. The chain carries TRBV12-3 or TRBV12-4 and TRBJ1-5; no definite D call. The CDR3 is 14 amino acids. Trimming took off 0 bases at V and 0 bases at J, with 3 bases between the two ends. DNA for the CDR3: TGTGCCAGCAGTTTAGCGATTAGCAATCAGCCCCAGCATTTT. This sequence encodes CASSLAISNQPQHF.

The table lists this clonotype with many counts. The chain joins TRBV6-5 to TRBJ2-5; D is uncertain. Trimming took 6 bases from V and 5 from J, leaving 10 bases between them. Germline V CDR1 and CDR2: MNHEY, SVGAGI. The CDR3 totals 12 residues. The CDR3 loop reads CASSSVGETQYF. CDR3 coding DNA: TGTGCCAGCAGCTCTGTAGGGGAGACCCAGTACTTC.

There are a few counts of this clonotype. V usage is TRBV27 and J usage is TRBJ2-6; D is undetermined. The CDR3 runs 14 residues. Between the trimmed V and J ends, which lost 2 bases and 3 bases, there was a span of 5 bases. In germline, CDR1 is MNHEY, CDR2 SMNVEV (reference sequence). CDR3: CASSLVGGANVLTF. CDR3 coding DNA: TGTGCCAGCAGTTTAGTAGGTGGGGCCAACGTCCTGACTTTC.

The sample holds one count of this clonotype. The chain uses TRBV5-1 and TRBJ2-1, with 7 bases fitting TRBD1. Germline lookup yields CDR1 SGHRS and CDR2 YFSETQ. CDR3 length equals 13 residues. V dropped 4 bases and J dropped 7; count of bases not matched to a gene: 5. Written as DNA, the CDR3 is TGCGCCAGCAGCCAGGGACAGCGTAATGAGCAGTTCTTC. Amino acids: CASSQGQRNEQFF. Variable domain in full (rest from reference TRBV5-1 and TRBJ2-1): KAGVTQTPRYLIKTRGQQVTLSCSPISGHRSVSWYQQTPGQGLQFLFEYFSETQRNKGNFPGRFSGRQFSNSRSEMNVSTLELGDSALYLCASSQGQRNEQFFGPGTRLTVL.

The genes are TRBV9 and TRBJ2-3, with D tentatively TRBD2 (7 bases). Germline CDR1 and CDR2: SGDLS and YYNGEE. CDR3 length: 15 residues. With 1 base removed from V and 6 bases from J, the gap between germline ends came to 15 bases. CDR3 nucleotide sequence: TGTGCCAGCAGCGTATGGACTAGGGGGGCGGATACGCAGTATTTT. Translation gives CASSVWTRGADTQYF.

The chain uses TRBV20-1 and TRBJ2-3, with D perhaps TRBD1 (6 bases). Per germline, CDR1 DFQATT and CDR2 SNEGSKA (reference sequence). This CDR3 has 15 amino acids. The V end was cut by 5 bases, the J end by 3 bases, with 18 bases between. The CDR3 is CSAAPGHSFTDTQYF. CDR3 bases: TGCAGTGCTGCGCCGGGACACTCATTTACAGATACGCAGTATTTT.

This clonotype was observed a handful of times. The chain has TRBV18 and TRBJ1-6, with 7 bases aligning to TRBD1. This CDR3 is built from 19 residues. V trimming: 0 bases; J trimming: 0 bases; junction bases outside the gene matches: 8. Germline lookup yields CDR1 KGHSH and CDR2 LQKENI. The CDR3 DNA reads as TGTGCCAGCTCACCACCGAATTTACAGGGGAGCTCCTATAATTCACCCCTCCACTTT. It codes for CASSPPNLQGSSYNSPLHF.

This clonotype was counted a few times. This sequence joins TRBV7-7 and TRBJ2-3; TRBD1 aligns across 9 bases. V trimming: 5 bases; J trimming: 6 bases; junction bases outside the gene matches: 3. There are 13 residues in the CDR3. CDR1 is SSHAT and CDR2 is FNYEAQ in the germline V gene (reference sequence). The CDR3 DNA follows: TGTGCCAGCAGCGGAGGACAGGGGGATACGCAGTATTTT. Protein: CASSGGQGDTQYF. The entire variable domain, with the rest obtained from reference TRBV7-7 and TRBJ2-3, is as follows: GAGVSQSPRYKVTKRGQDVTLRCDPISSHATLYWYQQALGQGPEFLTYFNYEAQPDKSGLPSDRFSAERPEGSISTLTIQRTEQRDSAMYRCASSGGQGDTQYFGPGTRLTVL.

This clonotype was observed a few times. This CDR3 is CASSQLGVNTEAFF. The DNA for the CDR3 is TGTGCCAGCAGCCAACTAGGGGTGAACACTGAAGCTTTCTTT. The gene calls are TRBV14 and TRBJ1-1; the D gene is possibly TRBD1 (5 bases). This CDR3 has 14 amino acids. Trimming removed 2 bases from V and 0 bases from J, with 7 bases in between. Germline lookup yields CDR1 SGHDN and CDR2 FVKESK.

The chain combines TRBV14 with TRBJ2-3; no clear D. This CDR3 is built from 12 residues. With 2 bases removed from V and 4 bases from J, the gap between germline ends came to 4 bases. CDR1 is SGHDN, CDR2 FVKESK, per germline. In DNA form, the CDR3 reads TGTGCCAGCAGCCAACTAGCAGATACGCAGTATTTT. As protein: CASSQLADTQYF.

This clonotype was recorded once. The chain joins TRBV12-3 or TRBV12-4 to TRBJ2-7; possibly TRBD1 for D (5 bases). The CDR3 is made up of 13 amino acids. Between the trimmed V and J ends, which lost 8 bases and 5 bases, there was a span of 16 bases. For the CDR3, the DNA is TGTGCCAGCCGCACAGGTTTAGGGGACGAGCAGTACTTC. It is translated as CASRTGLGDEQYF.

The chain links TRBV12-3 or TRBV12-4 to TRBJ1-2; TRBD1 matches at 7 bases. The CDR3 loop spans 16 amino acids. Germline trimming cut 4 bases from V and 2 bases from J; bases unmatched to any gene: 10. CDR3 amino acids: CASSSILSGGNYGYTF. The CDR3 bases are TGTGCCAGCAGTTCGATATTGTCAGGGGGAAACTATGGCTACACCTTC.

The chain couples TRBV6-5 to TRBJ2-7; possible D gene TRBD2, 5 bases. Deletions cut 0 bases from V and 0 bases from J, with 9 bases between. The germline V gene encodes CDR1 MNHEY and CDR2 SVGAGI. This CDR3 has 15 residues. This CDR3 reads CASSYSQRSSYEQYF. The CDR3 nucleotides read TGTGCCAGCAGTTACTCCCAGCGGAGCTCCTACGAGCAGTACTTC.

This clonotype was seen repeatedly, ten times or more. This sequence joins TRBV12-3 or TRBV12-4 and TRBJ2-3; D is unresolved. Trimming removed 6 bases at V and 2 bases at J, with 9 bases between. This CDR3 is built from 13 residues. CDR3 coding DNA: TGTGCCAGCAGAGGCCAGCTCACAGATACGCAGTATTTT. It yields the protein CASRGQLTDTQYF.

This clonotype has a count of ten or more. The chain recombines TRBV7-2 with TRBJ2-7; 12 bases are a match to TRBD2. J was trimmed by 0 bases and V by 6 bases; bases with no gene match: 3. Per germline, CDR1 SGHTA and CDR2 FQGNSA. The CDR3 has 15 residues. CDR3 DNA sequence: TGTGCCAGCAGTGGACTAGCGGGAAACTCCTACGAGCAGTACTTC. The encoded protein is CASSGLAGNSYEQYF.

This rearrangement joins TRBV3-1 to TRBJ2-3, with 11 bases aligning to TRBD2. The length of the CDR3 is 17 residues. In germline, CDR1 is LGHDT, CDR2 YNNKEL (reference sequence). Trimming at V came to 4 bases and at J to 1 base, leaving 7 bases not matched to a gene. DNA for the CDR3: TGTGCCAGCAGCCGCACCACGGGACTAGCGGGCACAGATACGCAGTATTTT. As protein: CASSRTTGLAGTDTQYF.

V is TRBV4-1 and J is TRBJ1-1; the match to TRBD1 covers 8 bases. This CDR3 spans 17 amino acids. With V trimmed by 1 base and J by 0 bases, 7 bases remained unmatched. The V gene's germline CDR1 is MGHRA and CDR2 YSYEKL. The CDR3 nucleotides read TGCGCCAGCAGCCAAGCCCGACAGGGGTGGGTGAACACTGAAGCTTTCTTT. Amino acids: CASSQARQGWVNTEAFF.

CDR3 DNA sequence: TGTGCCACCAAAATACGGGATGCTCATTTTAATGAGCAGTTCTTC. This translates into CATKIRDAHFNEQFF. The J gene is TRBJ2-1, the V gene TRBV6-2 or TRBV6-3, with D possibly being TRBD2 (5 bases). CDR3 length equals 15 residues. V lost 10 bases, J lost 7 bases, and 23 bases lay in between. CDR1 is MNHEY, CDR2 SVGEGT, per germline.

This chain uses TRBV7-2 with TRBJ2-3; 7 bases map to TRBD2. CDR3 size: 16 residues. V lost 1 base and J lost 2; bases outside the gene matches: 6. Germline CDR1 is SGHTA and CDR2 is FQGNSA. CDR3 sequence reads: CASSLVPGGITDTQYF. The CDR3 DNA follows: TGTGCCAGCAGCTTAGTGCCCGGGGGGATCACAGATACGCAGTATTTT.

This clonotype has just a few counts. The chain has TRBV19 and TRBJ2-2, with TRBD2 identical over 7 bases. The length of the CDR3 is 16 residues. The ends lost 2 bases at V and 6 bases at J; junction bases unmatched: 9. Per the germline V gene, CDR1 is LNHDA and CDR2 is SQIVND (reference sequence). As DNA, the CDR3 is TGTGCCAGTAGTATACCTAGAGCGGGATACGCCGGGGAGCTGTTTTTT. Translated: CASSIPRAGYAGELFF.

The chain uses TRBV4-3 and TRBJ1-2; D is possibly TRBD1 (6 bases). CDR1 LGHNA and CDR2 YSLEER come from the germline V gene. Trimming stripped 2 bases from V and 2 bases from J, with 9 bases between. The CDR3 is 14 residues long. Written as DNA, the CDR3 is TGCGCCAGCAGCCAATATGGGGGCAACTATGGCTACACCTTC. It is translated as CASSQYGGNYGYTF.

The chain employs TRBV29-1 and TRBJ1-2; D is uncertain. V shed 4 bases and J shed 5 bases, with 11 bases lying between them. The CDR3 runs 12 residues. The germline V gene has CDR1 SQVTM and CDR2 ANQGSEA. CDR3 DNA sequence: TGCAGCGTTGTTACCGCTCGGTATGGCTACACCTTC. Translated, it gives CSVVTARYGYTF. The complete variable domain, with remaining parts taken from reference TRBV29-1 and TRBJ1-2, reads SAVISQKPSRDICQRGTSLTIQCQVDSQVTMMFWYRQQPGQSLTLIATANQGSEATYESGFVIDKFPISRPNLTFSTLTVSNMSPEDSSIYLCSVVTARYGYTFGSGTRLTVV.

This clonotype was seen a few times. The chain combines TRBV24-1 with TRBJ2-7; 11 bases are a match to TRBD1. V shed 4 bases, J shed 3 bases, and the junction held 4 bases outside the gene matches. This CDR3 contains 15 residues. In germline, CDR1 is KGHDR, CDR2 SFDVKD. CDR3 nucleotide sequence: TGTGCCACCAGTGACTCCGGGACAGGGGGCTACGAGCAGTACTTC. It codes for CATSDSGTGGYEQYF.

This clonotype has more than one count but fewer than ten. This chain uses TRBV29-1 with TRBJ2-7; D not resolved. CDR3 length: 12 residues. The V end was cut by 5 bases, the J end by 3 bases, with 11 bases between. Germline CDR1 reads SQVTM; CDR2 reads ANQGSEA. Written as DNA, the CDR3 is TGCAGCGTTTCGCTTGGAGACTACGAGCAGTACTTC. It translates to CSVSLGDYEQYF.

This chain joins TRBV24-1 and TRBJ2-3; D unclear. The CDR3 runs 16 residues. Germline lookup yields CDR1 KGHDR and CDR2 SFDVKD. Trimming stripped 0 bases from V and 1 base from J, with 10 bases between. CDR3 nucleotides: TGTGCCACCAGTGATTTGCAATTTGGGGGCACAGATACGCAGTATTTT. Protein sequence: CATSDLQFGGTDTQYF.

The J gene is TRBJ1-2, the V gene TRBV7-7; D is undetermined. The CDR3 has 11 residues. Trimming pared 0 bases from V and 8 bases from J, leaving 4 bases between. Germline CDR1 is SSHAT and CDR2 is FNYEAQ (reference sequence). CDR3: CASSLAKGYTF. The CDR3 bases are TGTGCCAGCAGCTTAGCTAAGGGCTACACCTTC.

In this sample, this clonotype turned up a few times. The rearrangement links TRBV5-6 to TRBJ2-7; 7 bases agree with TRBD1. After removal of 4 bases from V and 2 bases from J, the junction contained 9 bases not matched to a gene. Germline CDR1 SGHDT, CDR2 YYEEEE. CDR3 size: 15 residues. CDR3 sequence (DNA): TGTGCCAGCAGCCCCCTAGACAGGGCAACCTACGAGCAGTACTTC. Translating it yields CASSPLDRATYEQYF.